Listed here are 24 T cell receptor beta chains from one sample, sequenced in a study of blood T cell repertoires in COVID-19. The protocol was immunoSEQ multiplex PCR, while the TCRdb copy is restricted to in-frame clones and leaves out a portion. The sample holds about 160,000 clones, roughly four fifths seen once. Sequencing was done on a sample of peripheral blood. The receptors originated from a human donor in a cohort sampled during active COVID-19.

This chain connects TRBV28 to TRBJ2-7; TRBD1 aligns across 11 bases. The length of the CDR3 is 16 residues. V lost 3 bases to trimming and J lost 5 bases; unmatched junction nucleotides: 9. Germline V gene data show CDR1 as MDHEN and CDR2 as SYDVKM. CDR3 region: CASSLMDRGRWHEQYF. Here the CDR3 DNA reads TGTGCCAGCAGTTTGATGGACAGGGGGCGCTGGCACGAGCAGTACTTC.

V usage is TRBV29-1 and J usage is TRBJ2-2, with D tentatively TRBD2 (5 bases). Germline V gene data show CDR1 as SQVTM and CDR2 as ANQGSEA. The CDR3 contains 11 residues. Trimming left V 4 bases short and J 7 bases short, with 7 bases between. CDR3 coding DNA: TGCAGCGTTGGGGGAGTCGGGGAGCTGTTTTTT. Protein product: CSVGGVGELFF.

The rearrangement links TRBV11-2 to TRBJ2-4; D gene uncertain. Trimming left V 7 bases short and J 4 bases short, with 11 bases between. The CDR3 runs to 13 residues. The germline gives CDR1 SGHAT, CDR2 FQNNGV. CDR3 sequence: CASTDVGKNIQYF. The DNA of the CDR3 is TGTGCCAGCACCGACGTCGGGAAAAACATTCAGTACTTC.

The CDR3 spells CSARETENNFF. The CDR3, as DNA: TGCAGTGCTAGAGAGACAGAGAATAATTTCTTT. V and J are TRBV20-1 and TRBJ1-1, with D maybe TRBD1 (5 bases). V was cut by 0 bases and J by 13 bases, with 12 bases left in between. The CDR3 loop spans 11 amino acids. Germline lookup yields CDR1 DFQATT and CDR2 SNEGSKA (reference sequence).

The chain is built from TRBV7-9 and TRBJ2-3; D remains unclear. In germline, CDR1 is SEHNR, CDR2 FQNEAQ (reference sequence). CDR3 size: 14 residues. The V end was cut by 1 base, the J end by 1 base, with 6 bases between. The CDR3 region is CASSLGQGTDTQYF. CDR3 nucleotides: TGTGCCAGCAGCTTAGGGCAGGGCACAGATACGCAGTATTTT.

The chain uses TRBV5-1 and TRBJ2-2; TRBD2 aligns across 7 bases. The CDR3 consists of 15 residues. V gave up 5 bases and J gave up 0 bases; unmatched junction bases: 4. In germline, CDR1 is SGHRS, CDR2 YFSETQ. CDR3 in amino acids: CASSGTTSNTGELFF. CDR3 bases: TGCGCCAGCAGTGGGACTACCTCGAACACCGGGGAGCTGTTTTTT.

This clone was seen a single time. This rearrangement joins TRBV7-2 to TRBJ1-2, with a possible D match to TRBD1 (5 bases). The CDR3 is made up of 15 amino acids. CDR1 and CDR2 (germline): SGHTA, FQGNSA. The V end lost 4 bases, the J end lost 6 bases, and 18 bases lay between the germline ends. This CDR3 is CASSSTAGRENGYTF. The DNA for the CDR3 is TGTGCCAGCAGCTCCACAGCAGGGAGGGAGAATGGCTACACCTTC.

This chain joins TRBV15 and TRBJ1-1; no definite D call. Per the germline V gene, CDR1 is LNHNV and CDR2 is YYDKDF (reference sequence). The CDR3 has 17 residues. V was clipped by 0 bases and J by 0 bases, with 14 bases between them. For the CDR3, the DNA is TGTGCCACCAGCAGAGATTCCCGCCTTACTATGAACACTGAAGCTTTCTTT. Residues: CATSRDSRLTMNTEAFF.

In its sample, this clone was seen a few times. DNA of the CDR3: TGTGCCAGCAGCTTAGGGGGTGGGCTGAGCGGAAACATTCAGTACTTC. It translates to CASSLGGGLSGNIQYF. This chain uses TRBV11-3 with TRBJ2-4, with a possible D match to TRBD2 (5 bases). The CDR3 runs to 16 residues. The ends were cut back, 1 base at V and 6 bases at J, with 16 bases in the middle. From germline, CDR1 is SGHNT and CDR2 YENEEA.

This clone was seen more than once but under ten times. CDR3 in DNA: TGTGCCAGCAGTGAACTTAGCCACGGCGGGGGTCCTCAGCCCCAGCATTTT. Its protein is CASSELSHGGGPQPQHF. The chain has TRBV6-1 and TRBJ1-5, with D perhaps matching TRBD1 (5 bases). CDR3 length equals 17 residues. Trimming cost V 2 bases and J 6 bases, with 20 bases left between them. Germline CDR1 and CDR2: MNHNS and SASEGT.

The V call is TRBV18, the J call TRBJ2-7; 8 bases are shared with TRBD1. Germline V lookup: CDR1 KGHSH, CDR2 LQKENI. V lost 0 bases to trimming and J lost 5 bases; unmatched junction nucleotides: 3. This CDR3 is built from 14 residues. The CDR3: CASSPPTGGDEQYF. DNA for the CDR3: TGTGCCAGCTCACCACCAACAGGGGGAGACGAGCAGTACTTC.

The rearrangement links TRBV18 to TRBJ2-5, with D unclear. The CDR3 consists of 13 residues. Trimming stripped 4 bases from V and 1 base from J, with 7 bases between. Germline V CDR1 and CDR2: KGHSH, LQKENI. The CDR3, as DNA: TGTGCCAGCTCACATAATTCCCAAGAGACCCAGTACTTC. Translated: CASSHNSQETQYF.

This chain links TRBV10-3 with TRBJ2-2; 8 nucleotides agree with TRBD2. The CDR3 runs to 15 residues. The V segment lost 0 bases and the J segment 4 bases; nucleotides outside the gene matches: 1. CDR1 and CDR2 from the germline V gene are ENHRY and SYGVKD. The CDR3: CAISESGRATGELFF. CDR3 nucleotides: TGTGCCATCAGTGAGTCCGGGAGGGCCACCGGGGAGCTGTTTTTT.

In this sample, this clone turned up many times. The rearrangement uses TRBV18 and TRBJ2-2; 12 positions agree with TRBD2. V trimming: 10 bases; J trimming: 6 bases; junction bases outside the gene matches: 9. The CDR3 has 15 amino acids. The germline gives CDR1 KGHSH, CDR2 LQKENI. The CDR3 loop is CATALAGGPAGELFF. CDR3 sequence (DNA): TGTGCCACCGCTCTAGCGGGAGGGCCTGCCGGGGAGCTGTTTTTT.

The CDR3 spells CASSMAGGDQPQHF. The CDR3 DNA reads TGTGCCAGCAGCATGGCAGGGGGCGATCAGCCCCAGCATTTT. V gene TRBV5-5 combines with J gene TRBJ1-5, with TRBD1 identical over 8 bases. This CDR3 spans 14 amino acids. Germline loops: CDR1 SGHKS, CDR2 YYEKEE (reference sequence). V gave up 4 bases and J gave up 5 bases; unmatched junction bases: 5.

This clone was observed a handful of times. The genes are TRBV7-2 and TRBJ1-6; 7 positions agree with TRBD1. Germline V gene data show CDR1 as SGHTA and CDR2 as FQGNSA. The V segment lost 4 bases and the J segment 6 bases; nucleotides outside the gene matches: 9. The length of the CDR3 is 16 residues. CDR3 coding DNA: TGTGCCAGCAGCTACCCGACAGGGCAACTTAATTCACCCCTCCACTTT. Its translation is CASSYPTGQLNSPLHF.

This clone appeared a single time. The genes are TRBV19 and TRBJ2-3; D remains ambiguous. CDR3 length: 15 residues. With 1 base removed from V and 3 bases from J, the gap between germline ends came to 11 bases. Germline loops: CDR1 LNHDA, CDR2 SQIVND (reference sequence). As DNA, the CDR3 is TGTGCCAGTAGTATAGGCCTCAGGCTTACAGATACGCAGTATTTT. Residues: CASSIGLRLTDTQYF.

The chain employs TRBV5-1 and TRBJ1-1; no firm D call. The CDR3 consists of 12 residues. The V end was cut by 5 bases, the J end by 1 base, with 6 bases between. In germline, CDR1 is SGHRS, CDR2 YFSETQ. CDR3 DNA: TGCGCCAGCAGGAGAGGGAACACTGAAGCTTTCTTT. This translates into CASRRGNTEAFF. The variable domain in full, with the rest retrieved from reference TRBV5-1 and TRBJ1-1, is KAGVTQTPRYLIKTRGQQVTLSCSPISGHRSVSWYQQTPGQGLQFLFEYFSETQRNKGNFPGRFSGRQFSNSRSEMNVSTLELGDSALYLCASRRGNTEAFFGQGTRLTVV.

This chain connects TRBV15 to TRBJ1-4; D is uncertain. Germline V CDR1 and CDR2: LNHNV, YYDKDF (reference sequence). V was pared by 4 bases and J by 1 base, with 7 bases between. The CDR3 contains 14 residues. DNA for the CDR3: TGTGCCACCAGCAACACGGGAACTAATGAAAAACTGTTTTTT. Translated, it gives CATSNTGTNEKLFF.

V is TRBV10-1 and J is TRBJ2-7, with 8 bases matching TRBD2. Per the germline V gene, CDR1 is WNHNN and CDR2 is SYGVQD (reference sequence). V lost 0 bases, J lost 1 base, and 2 bases stayed unmatched. The CDR3 has 15 amino acids. Here the CDR3 DNA reads TGCGCCAGCAGTGAGTCGGCGGGAGGATCCTACGAGCAGTACTTC. It is translated as CASSESAGGSYEQYF.

The J gene is TRBJ2-6, the V gene TRBV4-3; D uncertain. The CDR3 extends over 17 amino acids. Trimming removed 2 bases at V and 0 bases at J, with 11 bases between. Germline CDR1 reads LGHNA; CDR2 reads YSLEER. The CDR3 is CASSQSPKASGANVLTF. The CDR3, as DNA: TGCGCCAGCAGCCAATCCCCGAAAGCCTCTGGGGCCAACGTCCTGACTTTC.

The chain couples TRBV6-6 to TRBJ1-1; D not resolved. V lost 0 bases and J lost 0, with 8 bases in between. The germline gives CDR1 MNHNY, CDR2 SVGAGI (reference sequence). This CDR3 spans 15 amino acids. The CDR3: CASSYSRRMNTEAFF. The CDR3 DNA reads TGTGCCAGCAGTTACTCGAGGAGAATGAACACTGAAGCTTTCTTT.

The V call is TRBV5-8, the J call TRBJ2-3; TRBD1 matches at 10 bases. The V and J ends lost 4 bases and 5 bases, in that order; junction bases with no gene match: 10. Germline CDR1 is SGHTS and CDR2 is YDEGEE. This CDR3 spans 16 amino acids. The CDR3 nucleotides are TGTGCCAGCAGCCTTCGACAGGGGGCGAGGATAGATACGCAGTATTTT. It specifies CASSLRQGARIDTQYF.

This chain links TRBV5-1 with TRBJ2-7, with TRBD2 matching 12 bases. The CDR3 has 17 amino acids. CDR1 and CDR2 from the germline V gene are SGHRS and YFSETQ. V gave up 4 bases and J gave up 5 bases; unmatched junction bases: 13. CDR3 coding DNA: TGCGCCAGCAGCCCAGGCCCCGGGACTAGCGGGTGGAACGAGCAGTACTTC. It codes for CASSPGPGTSGWNEQYF.